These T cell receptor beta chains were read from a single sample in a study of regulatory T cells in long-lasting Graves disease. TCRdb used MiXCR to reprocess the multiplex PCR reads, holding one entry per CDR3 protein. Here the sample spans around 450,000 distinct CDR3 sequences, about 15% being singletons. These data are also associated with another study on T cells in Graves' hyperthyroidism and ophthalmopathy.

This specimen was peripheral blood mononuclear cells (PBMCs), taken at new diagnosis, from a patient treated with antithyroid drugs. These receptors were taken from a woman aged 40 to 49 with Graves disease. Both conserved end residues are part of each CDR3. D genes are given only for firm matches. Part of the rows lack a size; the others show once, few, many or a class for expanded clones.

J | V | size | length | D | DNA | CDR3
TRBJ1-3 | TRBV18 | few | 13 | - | TGTGCCAGCTCATCACAGGAGGCGGACACCATATATTTT | CASSSQEADTIYF
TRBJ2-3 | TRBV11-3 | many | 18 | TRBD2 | TGTGCCAGCAGCCAGATAGCGGGAGCGCCAATCGGCACAGATACGCAGTATTTT | CASSQIAGAPIGTDTQYF
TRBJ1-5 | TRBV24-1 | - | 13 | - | TGTGCCACCAGTGATCTGGGAAATCAGCCCCAGCATTTT | CATSDLGNQPQHF
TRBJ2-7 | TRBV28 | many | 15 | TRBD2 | TGTGCCAGCAGCACCGGGACTAGCGGGAGGAACGAGCAGTACTTC | CASSTGTSGRNEQYF
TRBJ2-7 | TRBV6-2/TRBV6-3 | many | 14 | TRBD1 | TGTGCCAGCAGCCAAAGGACAGGGGGCCACGAGCAGTACTTC | CASSQRTGGHEQYF
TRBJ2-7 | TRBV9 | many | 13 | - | TGTGCCAGCAGCGCGGGGTCTTCCTACGAGCAGTACTTC | CASSAGSSYEQYF
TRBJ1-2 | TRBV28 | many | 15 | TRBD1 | TGTGCCAGCAGTTTCACCACAGGGGGCTGGCGGGGCTACACCTTC | CASSFTTGGWRGYTF
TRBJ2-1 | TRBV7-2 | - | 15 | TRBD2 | TGTGCCAGCAGGTGGACTAGCGGGAGAGGTAATGAGCAGTTCTTC | CASRWTSGRGNEQFF
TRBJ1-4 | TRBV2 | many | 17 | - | TGTGCCAGCAGTGAAACACGGGCAGGTACTAATAATGAAAAACTGTTTTTT | CASSETRAGTNNEKLFF
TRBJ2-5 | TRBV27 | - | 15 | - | TGTGCCAGCAGTTCCCTCGGGACCCCCCCCCTAACCCAGTACTTC | CASSSLGTPPLTQYF
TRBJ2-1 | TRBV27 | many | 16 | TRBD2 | TGTGCCAGCAGTTTATCCCCGGGACTAGTCTACAATGAGCAGTTCTTC | CASSLSPGLVYNEQFF
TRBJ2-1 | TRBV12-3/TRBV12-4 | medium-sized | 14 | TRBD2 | TGTGCCAGCAAGGGACTAGCGGAGAACAATGAGCAGTTCTTC | CASKGLAENNEQFF
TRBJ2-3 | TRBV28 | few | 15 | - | TGTGCCAGCAGTTTAAGACAGCAAGCCACAGATACGCAGTATTTT | CASSLRQQATDTQYF
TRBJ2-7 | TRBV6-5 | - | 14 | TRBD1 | TGTGCCAGCAGTTACGGGACAGGGGTCTACGAGCAGTACTTC | CASSYGTGVYEQYF
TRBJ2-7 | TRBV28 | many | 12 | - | TGTGCCAGCAGTTTGCCCCCCTTCGAGCAGTACTTC | CASSLPPFEQYF